The rows below give T cell receptor beta chains drawn from one sample of a study of OX40 agonist ivuxolimab in advanced cancers. Libraries were prepared by immunoSEQ multiplex PCR; TCRdb keeps only in-frame clonotypes and omits some of them. Among under 90,000 clones, just over 90% were seen once, and the ten largest hold roughly 13%. The input for sequencing was CD4+ or CD8+ T cells sorted from blood, taken in a trial of the OX40 agonist ivuxolimab. The receptors come from an adult with an advanced solid tumor such as melanoma, head and neck, liver or kidney cancer. Each CDR3 is given without its conserved first and last residue.

v_gene: TRBV5-6
len: 11
CDR3aa: ASWDTLNTEAF

v_gene: TRBV5-4
len: 15
CDR3aa: ASSGTSGSGDYETQY

v_gene: TRBV18
len: 12
CDR3aa: ASSIGGDSYEQY

v_gene: TRBV27
len: 12
CDR3aa: ASSPLGSQETQY

v_gene: TRBV9
len: 13
CDR3aa: ASSASTSLQETQY

v_gene: TRBV5-6
len: 14
CDR3aa: ASSPPLGQEPYEQY

v_gene: TRBV6-5
len: 11
CDR3aa: ATAMNSNYGYT

v_gene: TRBV20-1
len: 9
CDR3aa: SARGAGTQY

v_gene: TRBV7-9
len: 14
CDR3aa: ASSLDLPGMAYGYT

v_gene: TRBV11-2
len: 10
CDR3aa: ASSPPSYEQY

v_gene: TRBV27
len: 12
CDR3aa: ASSSGQGNTEAF

v_gene: TRBV4-3
len: 13
CDR3aa: ASSQDRGRTDEQY

v_gene: TRBV4-3
len: 13
CDR3aa: ASSQDTGVDQPQH

v_gene: TRBV6-5
len: 11
CDR3aa: ASSYTWDTEAF

v_gene: TRBV13
len: 11
CDR3aa: ASSSGTRTGYT

v_gene: TRBV21-1
len: 12
CDR3aa: ASSKSGTPGEQY

v_gene: TRBV5-1
len: 12
CDR3aa: ASSLTGADNEQF

v_gene: TRBV7-9
len: 14
CDR3aa: ASSPLNVALNYEQY

v_gene: TRBV10-3
len: 13
CDR3aa: AISEDFGRGNGYT

v_gene: TRBV4-3
len: 11
CDR3aa: ASSQDSPGRQY

v_gene: TRBV28
len: 15
CDR3aa: ASSFPVTSGRTGELF

v_gene: TRBV7-3
len: 9
CDR3aa: ASSSDNEQF

v_gene: TRBV28
len: 11
CDR3aa: ASSLGSGREQY

v_gene: TRBV19
len: 13
CDR3aa: ASSIGVATNEKLF

v_gene: TRBV27
len: 11
CDR3aa: ASSLRGPGELF

v_gene: TRBV29-1
len: 8
CDR3aa: SVGAYEQY

v_gene: TRBV5-1
len: 14
CDR3aa: ASSRADMSNPYEQY

v_gene: TRBV7-9
len: 14
CDR3aa: ASSLGVAGTYNEQF

v_gene: TRBV27
len: 12
CDR3aa: ASSTGTMHDQQY

v_gene: TRBV6-4
len: 12
CDR3aa: ASSDSGGGYGYT

v_gene: TRBV7-9
len: 11
CDR3aa: ASREDRMGGYT

v_gene: TRBV13
len: 15
CDR3aa: ASSSLAGVTVDNEQF

v_gene: TRBV27
len: 14
CDR3aa: ASSSLPGQGPKEQY

v_gene: TRBV19
len: 11
CDR3aa: ASSSAANYGYT

v_gene: TRBV19
len: 10
CDR3aa: ASTPGNTEAF

v_gene: TRBV4-3
len: 13
CDR3aa: ASSQDSPMNTEAF

v_gene: TRBV28
len: 13
CDR3aa: ASSPVGGTNYEQY

v_gene: TRBV7-9
len: 12
CDR3aa: ASSLPRESYEQY

v_gene: TRBV10-1
len: 11
CDR3aa: ASSDRRAEKLF

v_gene: TRBV28
len: 13
CDR3aa: ASSWPGGPPETQY

v_gene: TRBV4-3
len: 11
CDR3aa: ASSQEGSQPQH

v_gene: TRBV10-3
len: 14
CDR3aa: AISETDRPPQFGYT

v_gene: TRBV29-1
len: 12
CDR3aa: SVEVVGRPGGYT

v_gene: TRBV4-2
len: 13
CDR3aa: ASSQVKDSYNEQF

v_gene: TRBV5-1
len: 11
CDR3aa: ASSLVPWDGYT

v_gene: TRBV5-5
len: 10
CDR3aa: ASSSEDEKLF

v_gene: TRBV19
len: 15
CDR3aa: ASSIDIWDSDFYGYT

v_gene: TRBV27
len: 12
CDR3aa: ASSLSGASQPQH

v_gene: TRBV5-4
len: 13
CDR3aa: ASSLAWGDPGELF

v_gene: TRBV21-1
len: 12
CDR3aa: ASSKKGRTYEAF

v_gene: TRBV6-5
len: 11
CDR3aa: ASSYGRKELSY